The clone carrying this T cell receptor (beta chain) was seen a handful of times. J lost 5 bases, V lost 8 bases, and 5 bases had no gene match. The CDR3 length is 13 residues. Germline V CDR1 and CDR2: ENHRY, SYGVKD. This sample stems from a study of CD8+ T cells in alopecia areata. About the research overall: The drug, oral tofacitinib, was given to treated patients at 5 to 10 mg twice daily. Tofacitinib exposure lasted 6 to 18 months, followed by 6 months off drug.

Reverse transcription of extracted RNA yielded cDNA, which provided the sequencing template. Generated by immunoSEQ multiplex PCR, the TCRdb table keeps only in-frame clones and is missing some. This table has about 120,000 clones, about 50% appearing once. Indicated treatment: oral pan-JAK inhibitor, 5-10 mg twice daily. The clonotype originates from a human donor with alopecia areata. The V gene is TRBV10-3, the J gene TRBJ2-7; 11 nucleotides line up with TRBD1. Sequenced material: CD4+ T cells sorted from blood, taken at week 4, from a patient treated with tofacitinib. The CDR3 DNA reads TGTGCCATCGGGGGACAGGGGGTCGACGAGCAGTACTTC. Protein product: CAIGGQGVDEQYF.